The T cell receptor beta chain described here comes from a study of shared clonotypes between healthy human individuals. On the study more broadly: The plates for each donor numbered three CD4 naive, three CD4 memory, two CD8 naive and one CD8 memory.

The CDR3 has 13 amino acids. Germline CDR1 is SGHTA and CDR2 is FQGNSA. Trimming stripped 3 bases from V and 3 bases from J, with 8 bases between. Only in-frame clones appear in the TCRdb table, and some are missing; sequencing was by immunoSEQ multiplex PCR. The table lists roughly 1 million clones, approximately 80% of them singletons. V gene TRBV7-2 combines with J gene TRBJ1-1; no reliable D call. Source material: memory CD4+ T cells from PBMCs. Subset of the sample: CD45RA-negative fraction. The source of this sequence is a young man in good health. Some clones in this sample may be carry-over from other donors' samples. The CDR3 region is CASSFKLDTEAFF. DNA for the CDR3: TGTGCCAGCAGCTTTAAGTTGGACACTGAAGCTTTCTTT.